This T cell receptor beta chain was identified during a study of regulatory T cells in long-lasting Graves disease. As for the study in general: Those Graves' patients who were newly diagnosed had been on antithyroid drugs under 3 months.

Time point given: newly diagnosed GD, antithyroid drugs for less than 3 months. PBMC RNA was the source of the TCR library. HTBI primers from iRepertoire and Arm-PCR of CDR3 regions yielded the TCR beta libraries. TCRdb itself ran the multiplex PCR reads through MiXCR, one entry per CDR3 protein. The repertoire holds 450,000 to 600,000 distinct CDR3 sequences, with around 15% as singletons. General observations from the study: Lower TCR diversity characterized persistent Graves' patients relative to newly diagnosed patients.

The germline V gene has CDR1 DFQATT and CDR2 SNEGSKA (reference sequence). The CDR3 spans 15 residues. V was trimmed by 3 bases and J by 0 bases, leaving 11 bases between them. The table lists this clonotype with many counts. Its antigen is undetermined. Another study also made use of these data, one on T cells in Graves' hyperthyroidism and ophthalmopathy. That source adds: From stable hyperthyroidism, ophthalmopathy was separated by a 13 V-J model.

The V gene is TRBV20-1, the J gene TRBJ2-2, with D perhaps TRBD2 (6 bases). This clonotype was obtained from a man in his forties or fifties with Graves disease. The sample was peripheral blood mononuclear cells (PBMCs), taken at new diagnosis, from a patient treated with antithyroid drugs. The CDR3 loop reads CSASRDSTNTGELFF. The CDR3, as DNA: TGCAGTGCTAGCCGGGACTCCACGAACACCGGGGAGCTGTTTTTT.